This T cell receptor (beta chain) was recorded in a study of CD8+ T cells in alopecia areata. Extraction and reverse transcription of RNA yielded cDNA as the sequencing template. Sequenced by immunoSEQ multiplex PCR; TCRdb stores in-frame clones only, minus some. Seen here are 70,000 to 95,000 clones, 51% observed once, and the top ten hold roughly 6%. This CDR3 comprises 11 residues. CDR1 and CDR2 (germline): MDHEN, SYDVKM. The ends were cut back, 5 bases at V and 9 bases at J, with 11 bases in the middle. The receptor's source is a human donor with alopecia areata. The source material was NKG2D-high CD8+ T cells sorted from blood. The rearrangement joins TRBV28 to TRBJ2-7; D unresolved. CDR3 DNA: TGTGCCAGCAGTCAGATCGGACCGCAGTACTTC. Translated: CASSQIGPQYF.